This TCR beta chain was obtained from a study of cytomegalovirus exposure and HLA in healthy donors (dated by TCRdb to about 2017). A note on the overall study: According to a later analysis, the approximately 130 validation repertoires were produced on the same platform as the roughly 720 repertoires of the first cohort. The aim of the study was to test whether cataloging public T cell receptors could identify signatures of past pathogen exposure. Along with the roughly 700-subject first cohort, a separate validation cohort of around 110 different subjects was used. The study combined high-throughput TCR immunosequencing, statistical association of individual TCRs with disease status, and machine learning to predict cytomegalovirus infection status.

The library was made by the immunoSEQ multiplex PCR assay. The original methods were these. A statistical classification framework was built to diagnose cytomegalovirus status from the catalog of TCR beta chain sequences. TCRdb mirrors the immuneACCESS table, restricted to in-frame sequences. Some clones are absent from its copies; in checked studies, under half trace to an unresolved V gene, and the reason for the others is unknown. V and J calls and clone size come straight from that table; D and trimming were deduced from the DNA. This sample lists 150,000 or so clones; 80% to 90% were detected once. The biggest ten clones account for approximately 20% of the sample. The study at large found these results: The classifier was reported to diagnose cytomegalovirus status with high specificity and sensitivity in both the original cohort and the validation cohort. The authors suggested that the approach could potentially be generalized to other disease states and immunological phenotypes. In the study, approximately 150 TCR beta chains were listed as associated with cytomegalovirus. The validation cohort had no HLA typing available for a later analysis, so co-occurrence within that cohort was assessed over all 120 or so repertoires. Subsequent analysis determined that TCRs grouped into clusters in the first cohort also showed a tendency toward co-occurrence across the approximately 120 validation repertoires, and about 93% of cluster scores exceeded 0. While some public TCRs were present in many individuals, most TCR sequences turned up only very rarely across donors. In vitro tests confirmed that three of the cytomegalovirus-associated TCR beta chains recognize cytomegalovirus antigens.

From a lookup of the germline V gene, CDR1 and CDR2 are SQVTM and ANQGSEA. Counted from cysteine to phenylalanine, this CDR3 has 15 amino acids. CDR3 DNA only is kept here, 45 bases in frame from base 1. V lost 0 bases and J lost 3 bases; the stretch between them is 12 bases long. Notes on this clone: What this receptor recognizes is not known. Base quality data are lacking; no much larger clone is found one base away.

Donors formed part of the validation cohort, which comprised about 130 subjects and was distinct from the first cohort of roughly 600 subjects. The sample was PBMCs. The chain couples TRBV29-1 to TRBJ2-4, and possibly TRBD2, on 5 matching bases. The source is a man aged 18 to 35 in good health and CMV-seropositive. The CDR3: CSVEDRGWGKNIQYF. The DNA reads as follows: TGCAGCGTTGAAGATCGGGGTTGGGGCAAAAACATTCAGTACTTC.